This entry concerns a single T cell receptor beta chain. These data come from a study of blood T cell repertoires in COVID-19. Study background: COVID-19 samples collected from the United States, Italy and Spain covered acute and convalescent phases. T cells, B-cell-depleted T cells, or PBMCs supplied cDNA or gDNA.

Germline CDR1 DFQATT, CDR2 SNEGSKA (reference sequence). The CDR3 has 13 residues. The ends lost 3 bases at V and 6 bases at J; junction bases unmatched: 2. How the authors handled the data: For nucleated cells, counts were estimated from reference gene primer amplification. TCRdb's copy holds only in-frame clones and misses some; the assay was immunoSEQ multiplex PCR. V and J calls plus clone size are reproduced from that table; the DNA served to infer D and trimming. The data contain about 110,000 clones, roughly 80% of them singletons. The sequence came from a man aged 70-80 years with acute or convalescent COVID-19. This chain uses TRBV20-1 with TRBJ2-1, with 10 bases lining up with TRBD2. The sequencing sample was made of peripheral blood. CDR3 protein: CSASSGGPNEQFF. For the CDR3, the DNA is TGCAGTGCTAGTAGCGGGGGGCCCAATGAGCAGTTCTTC.